This T cell receptor (beta chain) appears in the sequencing data of a study of blood T cell repertoires in COVID-19. The germline V gene has CDR1 MNHEY and CDR2 SVGAGI. The CDR3 has 14 residues. J gave up 1 base and V 6 bases, and 4 bases lay outside the gene matches. In the original processing: Estimated nucleated cell counts came from reference gene primer amplification. TCRdb keeps only in-frame clones here, not all; method: immunoSEQ multiplex PCR. The V and J calls and clone size were taken over from that table, and D and trimming were inferred from the DNA. The table lists about 140,000 clones, about 85% of them singletons.

Sequenced input: peripheral blood. The receptor was derived from a human donor with acute or convalescent COVID-19. The donor label of this sample is uncertain. The chain employs TRBV6-5 and TRBJ1-2; 8 bases match TRBD1. Here the CDR3 reads CASRPTGVNYGYTF. The CDR3 DNA reads as TGTGCCAGCAGGCCGACAGGGGTTAACTATGGCTACACCTTC.